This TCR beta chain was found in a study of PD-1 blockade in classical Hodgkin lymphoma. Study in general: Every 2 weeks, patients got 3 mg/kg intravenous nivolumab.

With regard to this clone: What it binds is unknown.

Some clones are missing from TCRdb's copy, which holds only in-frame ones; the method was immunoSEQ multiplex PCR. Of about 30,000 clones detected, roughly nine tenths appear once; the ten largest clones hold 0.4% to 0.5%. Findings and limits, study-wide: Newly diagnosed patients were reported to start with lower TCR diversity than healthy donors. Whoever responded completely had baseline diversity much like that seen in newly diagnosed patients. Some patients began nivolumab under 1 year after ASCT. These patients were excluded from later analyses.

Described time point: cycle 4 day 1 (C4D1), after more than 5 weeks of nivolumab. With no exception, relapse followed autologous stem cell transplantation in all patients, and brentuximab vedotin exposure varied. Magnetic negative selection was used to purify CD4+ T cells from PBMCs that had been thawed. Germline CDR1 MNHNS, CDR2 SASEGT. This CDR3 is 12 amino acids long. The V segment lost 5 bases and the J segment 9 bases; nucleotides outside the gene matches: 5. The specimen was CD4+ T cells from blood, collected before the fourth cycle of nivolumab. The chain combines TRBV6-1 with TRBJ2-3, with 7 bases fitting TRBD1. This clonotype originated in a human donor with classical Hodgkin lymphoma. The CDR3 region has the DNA TGTGCCAGCAGTCCTACAGGGGACACGCAGTATTTT. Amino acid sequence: CASSPTGDTQYF.